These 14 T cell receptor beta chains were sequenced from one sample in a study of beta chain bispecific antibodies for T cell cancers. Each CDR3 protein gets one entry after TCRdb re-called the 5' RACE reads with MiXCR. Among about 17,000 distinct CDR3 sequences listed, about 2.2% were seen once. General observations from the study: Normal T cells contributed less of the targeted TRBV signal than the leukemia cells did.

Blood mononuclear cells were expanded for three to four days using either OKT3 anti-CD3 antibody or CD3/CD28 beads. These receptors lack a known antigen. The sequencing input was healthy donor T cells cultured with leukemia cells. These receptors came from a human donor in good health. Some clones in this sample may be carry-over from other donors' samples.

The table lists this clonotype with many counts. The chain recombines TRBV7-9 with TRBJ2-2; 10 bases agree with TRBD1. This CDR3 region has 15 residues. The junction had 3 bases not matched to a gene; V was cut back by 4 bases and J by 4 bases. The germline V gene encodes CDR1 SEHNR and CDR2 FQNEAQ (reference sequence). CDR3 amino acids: CASSSRDRGTGELFF. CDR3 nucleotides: TGTGCCAGCAGCTCCCGGGACAGGGGCACCGGGGAGCTGTTTTTT.

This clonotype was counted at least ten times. For the CDR3, the DNA is TGTGCCAGCAGTGAAGCGCGCGAGTACGAGCAGTACTTC. Its protein is CASSEAREYEQYF. The J gene is TRBJ2-7, the V gene TRBV6-1, with no clear D. The germline CDR1 and CDR2 sequences are MNHNS and SASEGT. The CDR3 contains 13 residues. The V and J ends lost 0 bases and 4 bases respectively, with 7 bases between them.

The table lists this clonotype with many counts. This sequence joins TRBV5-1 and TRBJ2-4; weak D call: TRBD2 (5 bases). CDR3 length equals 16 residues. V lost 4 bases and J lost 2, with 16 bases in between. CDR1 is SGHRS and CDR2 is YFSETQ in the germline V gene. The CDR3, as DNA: TGCGCCAGCAGCCTCGGTCGGGGATCGACCAAAAACATTCAGTACTTC. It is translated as CASSLGRGSTKNIQYF.

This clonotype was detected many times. CDR3 loop: CASSVGQDTGELFF. CDR3 DNA: TGTGCCAGCAGCGTCGGACAAGACACCGGGGAGCTGTTTTTT. The V and J genes are TRBV9 and TRBJ2-2, with D tentatively TRBD1 (5 bases). There are 14 residues in the CDR3. Trimming removed 2 bases from V and 3 bases from J, with 8 bases in between. CDR1 and CDR2 from the germline V gene are SGDLS and YYNGEE.

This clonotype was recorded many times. CDR3 nucleotide sequence: TGCAGTGCTAGCAGGCCCCTCCGGGGGCTTAAGGATGGCTACACCTTC. Protein product: CSASRPLRGLKDGYTF. The chain uses TRBV20-1 and TRBJ1-2; D is possibly TRBD1 (6 bases). Trimming cost V 3 bases and J 6 bases, with 23 bases left between them. The CDR3 totals 16 residues. Germline lookup yields CDR1 DFQATT and CDR2 SNEGSKA (reference sequence).

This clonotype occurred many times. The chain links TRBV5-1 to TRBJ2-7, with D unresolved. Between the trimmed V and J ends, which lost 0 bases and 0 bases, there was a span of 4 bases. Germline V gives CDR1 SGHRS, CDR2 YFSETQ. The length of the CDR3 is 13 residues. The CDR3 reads CASSLGISYEQYF. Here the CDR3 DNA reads TGCGCCAGCAGCTTGGGGATCTCCTACGAGCAGTACTTC. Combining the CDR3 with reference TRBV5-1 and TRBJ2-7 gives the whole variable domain KAGVTQTPRYLIKTRGQQVTLSCSPISGHRSVSWYQQTPGQGLQFLFEYFSETQRNKGNFPGRFSGRQFSNSRSEMNVSTLELGDSALYLCASSLGISYEQYFGPGTRLTVT.

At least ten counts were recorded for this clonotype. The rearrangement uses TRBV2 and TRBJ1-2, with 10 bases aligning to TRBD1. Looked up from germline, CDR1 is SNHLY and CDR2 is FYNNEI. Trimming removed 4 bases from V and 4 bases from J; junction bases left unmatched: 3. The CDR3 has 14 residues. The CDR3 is CASSGQGAGYGYTF. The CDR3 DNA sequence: TGTGCCAGCAGTGGACAGGGGGCGGGCTATGGCTACACCTTC.

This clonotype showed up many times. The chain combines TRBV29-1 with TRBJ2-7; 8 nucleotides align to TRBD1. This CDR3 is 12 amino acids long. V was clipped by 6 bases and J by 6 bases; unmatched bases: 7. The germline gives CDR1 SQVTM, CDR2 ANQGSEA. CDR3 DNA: TGCAGCGTCCTGACAGGGGCGGTCGAGCAGTACTTC. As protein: CSVLTGAVEQYF.

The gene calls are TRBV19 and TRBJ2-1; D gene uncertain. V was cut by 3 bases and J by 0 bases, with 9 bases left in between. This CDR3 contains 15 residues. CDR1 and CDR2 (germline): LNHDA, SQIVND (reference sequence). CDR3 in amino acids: CASSMYASSYNEQFF. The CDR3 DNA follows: TGTGCCAGTAGTATGTATGCCAGCTCCTACAATGAGCAGTTCTTC.

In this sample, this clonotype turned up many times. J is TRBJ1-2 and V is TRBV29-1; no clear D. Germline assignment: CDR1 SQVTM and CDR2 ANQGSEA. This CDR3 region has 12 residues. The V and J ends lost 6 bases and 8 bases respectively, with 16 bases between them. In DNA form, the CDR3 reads TGCAGCGTCTCAGGAGGGATTCAGGGCTACACCTTC. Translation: CSVSGGIQGYTF.

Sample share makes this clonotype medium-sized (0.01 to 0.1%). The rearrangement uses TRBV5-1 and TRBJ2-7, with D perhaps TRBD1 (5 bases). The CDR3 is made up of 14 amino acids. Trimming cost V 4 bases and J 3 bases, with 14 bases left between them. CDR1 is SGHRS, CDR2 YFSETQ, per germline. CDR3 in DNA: TGCGCCAGCAGCCAAGGGGAAGGTATCTACGAGCAGTACTTC. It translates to CASSQGEGIYEQYF.

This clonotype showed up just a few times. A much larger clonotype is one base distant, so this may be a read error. DNA for the CDR3: TGTGCCAGCAGTACCGGGACAGGGGGAATCACAGTTACGCAGTATTTT. Translated, it gives CASSTGTGGITVTQYF. The genes are TRBV12-3 or TRBV12-4 and TRBJ2-3, with 11 bases that match TRBD1. The CDR3 sequence is 16 residues long.

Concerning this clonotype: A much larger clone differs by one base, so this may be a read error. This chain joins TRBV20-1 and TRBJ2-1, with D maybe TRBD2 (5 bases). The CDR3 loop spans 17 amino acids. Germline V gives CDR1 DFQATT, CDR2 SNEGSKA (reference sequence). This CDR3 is CRARIPRGRGSYNEQFF. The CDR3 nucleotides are TGCAGAGCTAGAATCCCTCGGGGTCGGGGCTCCTACAATGAGCAGTTCTTC.

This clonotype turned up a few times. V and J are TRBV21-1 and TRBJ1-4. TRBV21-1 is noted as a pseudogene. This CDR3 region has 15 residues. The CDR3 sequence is CASSKALGDNEKLFF. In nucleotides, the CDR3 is TGTGCCAGCAGCAAAGCGCTTGGGGATAATGAAAAACTGTTTTTT.